The rows below give T cell receptor beta chains drawn from one sample of a study of T cells in Graves' hyperthyroidism and ophthalmopathy. TCRdb ran MiXCR on the multiplex PCR reads and lists one entry per CDR3 protein. The top ten clones hold approximately 10% of a sample with 350,000 to 400,000 distinct CDR3 sequences, approximately 14% of them seen once. Sample: blood. These receptors originate from a woman aged 55 to 70 with Graves' hyperthyroidism. Each CDR3 is given with its conserved first and last residue.

V gene	J gene	CDR3 protein
TRBV28	TRBJ1-1	CATVTGGGENTEAFF
TRBV5-1	TRBJ2-3	CASSLDRSNTDTQYF
TRBV28	TRBJ2-5	CASSLLRGKGRQETQYF
TRBV2	TRBJ2-5	CASRSGTVLETQYF
TRBV6-1	TRBJ1-5	CATETGFSNQPQHF
TRBV6-1	TRBJ2-1	CASRPPGLRLNEQFF
TRBV19	TRBJ1-2	CASSPTGERGYTF
TRBV7-9	TRBJ2-3	CASSENGQRADTQYF
TRBV5-1	TRBJ2-7	CASSSTGGGEQYF
TRBV12-3/TRBV12-4	TRBJ1-3	CASSFTGPAGNTIYF
TRBV12-3/TRBV12-4	TRBJ1-1	CASSLLRNTEAFF
TRBV12-3/TRBV12-4	TRBJ2-3	CASTGGLRDTQYF
TRBV6-2/TRBV6-3	TRBJ2-2	CASSYSGTGTNTGELFF
TRBV2	TRBJ2-2	CASKGSHSGGELFF
TRBV20-1	TRBJ2-3	CSARDPRRISTDTQYF
TRBV30	TRBJ1-5	CAWSVQGIQRQPQHF
TRBV11-2	TRBJ2-3	CASSLQGSSGSTDTQYF
TRBV20-1	TRBJ1-4	CSARVRGLREKLFF
TRBV27	TRBJ1-2	CASSPYGQESDYGYTF
TRBV29-1	TRBJ2-1	CSVEVDRDNEQFF
TRBV6-5	TRBJ2-1	CASSYSRGDNEQFF
TRBV25-1	TRBJ1-1	CASSPEGSNTEAFF
TRBV27	TRBJ2-1	CASSWSLGNEQFF
TRBV11-1	TRBJ2-1	CASGLQYNEQFF
TRBV30	TRBJ2-1	CAWNTGSYNEQFF
TRBV7-9	TRBJ1-2	CASSLGTENYGYTF
TRBV27	TRBJ2-5	CASSLIAGVETQYF
TRBV3-1	TRBJ2-3	CASSRPLLAGGLVTSTDTQYF
TRBV3-1	TRBJ2-7	CASSQDLGAGALYEQYF
TRBV20-1	TRBJ2-1	CSASTSGRNYNEQFF
TRBV27	TRBJ2-3	CASSLSGGTGLRDTQYF
TRBV20-1	TRBJ1-2	CSARNRVNYGYTF
TRBV6-1	TRBJ2-3	CASSEVDATDTQYF
TRBV7-8	TRBJ2-5	CASSLASGTETQYF
TRBV6-1	TRBJ2-1	CASSQGRQGQFF
TRBV11-3	TRBJ2-1	CASSSSGSEQFF
TRBV27	TRBJ2-3	CASLDSYTQYF
TRBV9	TRBJ2-5	CASSPGTSGSRETQYF
TRBV19	TRBJ2-1	CASSISPVSSYNEQFF
TRBV3-1	TRBJ2-1	CASSPLWSYNEQFF
TRBV30	TRBJ2-1	CAWNVGGLDNEQFF
TRBV11-2	TRBJ2-3	CASSSDRGDTQYF
TRBV14	TRBJ2-7	CASSQSRYEQYF
TRBV5-1	TRBJ2-1	CASSFGQGRNEQFF
TRBV29-1	TRBJ2-7	CSVEETGTAFYEQYF
TRBV10-3	TRBJ2-1	CAISEVGSAYNEQFF
TRBV5-1	TRBJ2-7	CASSFAQGTGEQYF
TRBV6-1	TRBJ1-6	CASSELMGNSPLHF
TRBV7-2	TRBJ1-5	CASGAQSNQPQHF
TRBV19	TRBJ1-1	CASSIVEGSTEAFF
TRBV20-1	TRBJ2-7	CSATVFGTSGSYEQYF
TRBV11-3	TRBJ1-4	CASSPQQGANEKLFF
TRBV6-1	TRBJ1-4	CASSVGQGAEKLFF
TRBV24-1	TRBJ2-5	CATGGAGGAGTQYF
TRBV7-2	TRBJ2-7	CASSLGTRAGGEQYF
TRBV9	TRBJ2-7	CASSVAYNSYEQYF
TRBV7-9	TRBJ2-3	CASSAAGPPKRDTQYF
TRBV5-5	TRBJ2-7	CASSRLPDNYEQYF
TRBV6-1	TRBJ1-4	CASRITGTATNEKLFF